This TCR beta chain was profiled in a study of T-cell memory formation after mild COVID-19. On the study more broadly: There were largely donor-specific TCR clusters.

Findings of the study overall: Clones contracting day 15 to 85 were balanced CD4/CD8; later expanders leaned CD4+.

Concerning this clonotype itself: The antigen is not known.

5'RACE with constant-segment primers yielded barcoded, UMI-tagged TCR alpha and TCR beta cDNA libraries. TCRdb re-called the 5' RACE reads with MiXCR, one entry per CDR3 protein. Of about 430,000 distinct CDR3 sequences listed, approximately 19% are singletons. This receptor was identified in a man aged 18-30 years who had mild COVID-19 (a few samples of this study predate the infection). Cell type and time point are not known. Sequencing was performed on PBMCs or a T cell subset sorted from them (not recorded which).

The CDR3 DNA follows: TGCGCCAGCAGCTTGGAAGGACGGCTATATTCACCCCTCCACTTT. Its translation: CASSLEGRLYSPLHF. The rearrangement joins TRBV5-1 to TRBJ1-6; no reliable D call. CDR3 length equals 15 residues. Germline V gene lookup returns CDR1 SGHRS and CDR2 YFSETQ. V gave up 0 bases and J gave up 8 bases, with 12 bases separating them.